This T cell receptor beta chain was sequenced for a study of shared T cell receptors in the human thymus. There are 15 residues in the CDR3. Losses at the gene ends were 6 bases for V and 5 bases for J; bases not matched to a gene: 10. The V gene's germline CDR1 is LNHDA and CDR2 SQIVND (reference sequence). Repertoires were generated with immunoSEQ multiplex PCR, while TCRdb's copy carries only in-frame clones and drops some. The sample lists hundreds of thousands of clones, around 87% occurring once. These same records also appear under a second study, on human thymus T cells. In that study: Donor material was obtained from healthy Finnish infants undergoing corrective surgery for congenital heart defects. Obtained as resections during corrective heart surgery, the thymus tissue was then studied. Across thymic and blood repertoires, the usage of V and J genes appeared to be biased. Related work found strong thymic repertoire overlap between unrelated individuals.

The sequence was obtained from a boy under two years old with a congenital heart defect. The chain is built from TRBV19 and TRBJ2-7, with 10 bases aligning to TRBD1. The sample consisted of thymocytes. This chain's CDR3 is CASRAPGQGYHEQYF. CDR3 in DNA: TGTGCCAGTAGAGCCCCGGGACAGGGGTACCACGAGCAGTACTTC.